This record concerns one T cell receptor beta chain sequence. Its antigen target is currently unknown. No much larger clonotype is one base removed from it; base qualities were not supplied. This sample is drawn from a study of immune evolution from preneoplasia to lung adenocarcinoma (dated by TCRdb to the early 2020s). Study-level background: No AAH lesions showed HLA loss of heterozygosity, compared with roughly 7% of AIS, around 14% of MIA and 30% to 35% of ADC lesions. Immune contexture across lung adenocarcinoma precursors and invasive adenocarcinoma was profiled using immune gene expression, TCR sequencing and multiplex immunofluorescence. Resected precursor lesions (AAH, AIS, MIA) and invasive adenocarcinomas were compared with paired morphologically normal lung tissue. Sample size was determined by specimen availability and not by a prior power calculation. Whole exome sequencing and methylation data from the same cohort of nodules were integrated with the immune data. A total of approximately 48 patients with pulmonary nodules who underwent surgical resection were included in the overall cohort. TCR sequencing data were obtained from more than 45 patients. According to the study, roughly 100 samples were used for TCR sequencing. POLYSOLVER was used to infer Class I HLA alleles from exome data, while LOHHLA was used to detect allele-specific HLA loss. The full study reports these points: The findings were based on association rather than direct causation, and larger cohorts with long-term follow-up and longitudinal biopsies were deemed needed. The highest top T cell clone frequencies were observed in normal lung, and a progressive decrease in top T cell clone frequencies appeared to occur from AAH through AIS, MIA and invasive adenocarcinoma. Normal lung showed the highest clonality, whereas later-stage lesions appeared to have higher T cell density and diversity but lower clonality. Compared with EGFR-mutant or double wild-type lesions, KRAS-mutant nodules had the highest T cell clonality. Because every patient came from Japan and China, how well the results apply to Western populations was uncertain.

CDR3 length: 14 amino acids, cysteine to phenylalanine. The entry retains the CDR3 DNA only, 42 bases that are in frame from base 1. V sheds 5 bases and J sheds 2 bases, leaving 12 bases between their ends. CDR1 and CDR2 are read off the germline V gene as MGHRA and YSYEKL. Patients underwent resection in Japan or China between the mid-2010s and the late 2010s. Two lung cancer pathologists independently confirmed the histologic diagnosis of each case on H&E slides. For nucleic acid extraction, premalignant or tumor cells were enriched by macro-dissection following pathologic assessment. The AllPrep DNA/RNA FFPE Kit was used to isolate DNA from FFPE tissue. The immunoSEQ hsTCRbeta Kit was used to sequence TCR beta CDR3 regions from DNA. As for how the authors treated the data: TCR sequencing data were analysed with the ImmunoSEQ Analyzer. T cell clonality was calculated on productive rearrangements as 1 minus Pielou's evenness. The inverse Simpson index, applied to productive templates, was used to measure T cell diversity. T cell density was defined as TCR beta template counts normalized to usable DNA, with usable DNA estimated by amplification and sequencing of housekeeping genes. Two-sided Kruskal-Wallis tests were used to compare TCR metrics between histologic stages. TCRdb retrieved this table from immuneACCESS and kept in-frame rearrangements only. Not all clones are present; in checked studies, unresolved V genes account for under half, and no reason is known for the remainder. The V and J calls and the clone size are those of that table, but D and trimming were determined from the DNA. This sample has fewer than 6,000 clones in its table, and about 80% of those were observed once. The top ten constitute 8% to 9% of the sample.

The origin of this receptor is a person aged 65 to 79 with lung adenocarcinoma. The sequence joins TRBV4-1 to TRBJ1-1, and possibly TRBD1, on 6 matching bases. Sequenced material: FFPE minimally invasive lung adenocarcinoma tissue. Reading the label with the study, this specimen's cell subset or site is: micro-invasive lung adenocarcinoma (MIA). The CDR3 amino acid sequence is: CASSIRQENTEAFF. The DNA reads TGCGCCAGCAGCATAAGACAGGAAAACACTGAAGCTTTCTTT.